These 23 T cell receptor beta chains came from one sample sequenced in a study of glioma-infiltrating T cells. The iRepertoire nested amplicon-rescue multiplex PCR amplified TCR alpha and beta CDR3s from RNA. One entry per CDR3 protein results from TCRdb running MiXCR on the multiplex PCR reads. The sample yields about 89,000 distinct CDR3 sequences, about 25% seen once. Specimen: glioma tissue, nonneoplastic brain tissue, or PBMCs (not recorded which). These receptors all come from a human donor with low-grade glioma or glioblastoma, undergoing nonglioma brain surgery, or in good health (not recorded which).

This clonotype has at least ten counts. The rearrangement links TRBV29-1 to TRBJ1-2; no clear D gene. Germline V lookup: CDR1 SQVTM, CDR2 ANQGSEA. The V gene lost 3 bases and the J gene lost 2 bases, with 13 bases spanning the gap. The CDR3 totals 14 residues. CDR3 DNA: TGCAGCGTTGACTTTGCCAGCTACAACTATGGCTACACCTTC. This encodes CSVDFASYNYGYTF.

About this clonotype: Possible read error: a much larger clone is one base away. The J gene is TRBJ1-5, the V gene TRBV18; D call uncertain. The CDR3 is made up of 15 amino acids. The V gene's germline CDR1 is KGHSH and CDR2 LQKENI. CDR3 sequence reads: CASSHESGSNQPHHF. CDR3 nucleotides: TGTGCCAGCTCTCACGAGTCAGGTAGCAATCAGCCCCATCATTTT.

The genes are TRBV12-3 or TRBV12-4 and TRBJ2-6; no clear D. V lost 7 bases and J 0 bases, leaving 16 bases between the germline ends. CDR3 length equals 17 residues. The CDR3 spells CASTPPLAISGANVLTF. CDR3 sequence (DNA): TGTGCCAGCACCCCTCCACTGGCAATCTCTGGGGCCAACGTCCTGACTTTC.

The V call is TRBV10-2, the J call TRBJ2-5; maybe TRBD2 (6 bases). This CDR3 is built from 14 residues. Germline V gene sequence: CDR1 WSHSY, CDR2 SAAADI. V was pared by 6 bases and J by 5 bases, with 16 bases between. Here the CDR3 DNA reads TGCGCCAGCAGCCACGGAGGGAGCGGGGAGACCCAGTACTTC. Residues: CASSHGGSGETQYF.

J is TRBJ1-1 and V is TRBV4-1; D possibly corresponds to TRBD1 (5 bases). Between the trimmed V and J ends, which lost 3 bases and 1 base, there was a span of 9 bases. CDR3 size: 14 residues. Germline assignment: CDR1 MGHRA and CDR2 YSYEKL. CDR3 in DNA: TGCGCCAGCAGCCAGTGGGGCACGAACACTGAAGCTTTCTTT. Translation: CASSQWGTNTEAFF.

This clonotype was recorded many times. The CDR3 spells CASSYPTGERYGYTF. CDR3 nucleotides: TGTGCCAGCAGTTACCCGACAGGGGAAAGATATGGCTACACCTTC. The chain joins TRBV6-6 to TRBJ1-2; the match to TRBD1 covers 8 bases. The CDR3 covers 15 residues. Trimming at V came to 2 bases and at J to 5 bases, leaving 7 bases not matched to a gene. Looked up from germline, CDR1 is MNHNY and CDR2 is SVGAGI (reference sequence).

Remarks on this clonotype: A much bigger clone sits one base away, suggesting this may be a read error. The genes are TRBV5-4 and TRBJ2-5; D unresolved. The last part of the DNA fits TRBJ2-1 better; the J call may be wrong. In germline, CDR1 is SGHNT, CDR2 YYREEE (reference sequence). The CDR3 contains 14 residues. CDR3 sequence (DNA): TGTGCCAGCAGCTTTGGACGGCCCCCAGAGACCCAGTTCTTC. Translation gives CASSFGRPPETQFF.

This clonotype was counted ten times or more. The genes are TRBV15 and TRBJ1-2; D possibly corresponds to TRBD1 (6 bases). Trimming pared 5 bases from V and 0 bases from J, leaving 19 bases between. Looked up from germline, CDR1 is LNHNV and CDR2 is YYDKDF (reference sequence). The CDR3 is 17 amino acids. In DNA form, the CDR3 reads TGTGCCACCAGCGGCCCAGGGGCAGGGAAAGCTAACTATGGCTACACCTTC. This encodes CATSGPGAGKANYGYTF. Together with reference TRBV15 and TRBJ1-2, the CDR3 gives the full variable domain: DAMVIQNPRYQVTQFGKPVTLSCSQTLNHNVMYWYQQKSSQAPKLLFHYYDKDFNNEADTPDNFQSRRPNTSFCFLDIRSPGLGDTAMYLCATSGPGAGKANYGYTFGSGTRLTVV.

A note on this clonotype: Since a much larger clone is just one base distant, this may be a read error. The chain couples TRBV18 to TRBJ2-5; no firm D call. The CDR3 runs to 15 residues. CDR1 KGHSH and CDR2 LQKENI come from the germline V gene. The CDR3 loop reads CDSSPPWSEQETQYF. Here the CDR3 DNA reads TGTGACAGCTCACCACCTTGGAGTGAACAAGAGACCCAGTACTTC.

This clonotype occurred many times. V gene TRBV7-2 combines with J gene TRBJ2-2, with a tentative D call TRBD1 (5 bases). V gave up 5 bases and J gave up 9 bases, with 10 bases separating them. The CDR3 length is 12 residues. Germline V lookup: CDR1 SGHTA, CDR2 FQGNSA. In DNA form, the CDR3 reads TGTGCCAGCAGCGTTCAGGGTTGGGAGCTGTTTTTT. Its translation is CASSVQGWELFF.

Remarks on this clonotype: A much larger clonotype is one base distant, so this may be a read error. The V call is TRBV6-2 or TRBV6-3, the J call TRBJ2-6, with 8 bases fitting TRBD1. Germline loops: CDR1 MNHEY, CDR2 SVGEGT. V lost 6 bases to trimming and J lost 3 bases; unmatched junction nucleotides: 4. The CDR3 has 15 residues. In nucleotides, the CDR3 is TGTGCCAGCAGCCCTACAGGGGGTGGGGCCAACGTCCTGACTTTC. Translated: CASSPTGGGANVLTF.

Many counts were recorded for this clonotype. This rearrangement joins TRBV6-6 to TRBJ2-5, with TRBD1 matching over 10 bases. Germline V gene sequence: CDR1 MNHNY, CDR2 SVGAGI (reference sequence). The CDR3 sequence is 15 residues long. The ends lost 2 bases at V and 5 bases at J; junction bases unmatched: 5. The CDR3 is CASSYMGQGMETQYF. CDR3 in DNA: TGTGCCAGCAGTTACATGGGACAGGGGATGGAGACCCAGTACTTC.

This chain links TRBV28 with TRBJ2-3; 7 bases map to TRBD1. V gave up 6 bases and J gave up 1 base; unmatched junction bases: 4. The CDR3 spans 14 residues. Germline CDR1 and CDR2: MDHEN and SYDVKM. CDR3: CASRSGTGTDTQYF. CDR3 in DNA: TGTGCCAGCAGGTCCGGGACAGGCACAGATACGCAGTATTTT.

This clonotype has just a few counts. The rearrangement joins TRBV7-9 to TRBJ1-4, with D unclear. The CDR3 sequence is 16 residues long. V shed 1 base and J shed 10 bases, with 19 bases lying between them. CDR1 is SEHNR, CDR2 FQNEAQ, per germline (reference sequence). The CDR3 loop reads CASSLEGEAAGGKLFF. The CDR3 nucleotides are TGTGCCAGCAGCTTAGAAGGAGAGGCAGCCGGAGGAAAACTGTTTTTT.

In this sample, this clonotype turned up many times. V gene TRBV11-2 combines with J gene TRBJ1-5; 7 nucleotides match TRBD1. V shed 8 bases and J 0 bases; nucleotides not matched to a gene: 7. The germline CDR1 and CDR2 sequences are SGHAT and FQNNGV. This CDR3 has 15 amino acids. The CDR3 sequence is CASGSSGGSNQPQHF. DNA of the CDR3: TGTGCCAGCGGAAGCTCAGGGGGTAGCAATCAGCCCCAGCATTTT. Combining the CDR3 with reference TRBV11-2 and TRBJ1-5 gives the whole variable domain EAGVAQSPRYKIIEKRQSVAFWCNPISGHATLYWYQQILGQGPKLLIQFQNNGVVDDSQLPKDRFSAERLKGVDSTLKIQPAKLEDSAVYLCASGSSGGSNQPQHFGDGTRLSIL.

A few counts support this clonotype. The CDR3 loop is CAISGAGEETQYF. The CDR3, as DNA: TGTGCCATCAGTGGGGCGGGAGAGGAGACCCAGTACTTC. The J gene is TRBJ2-5, the V gene TRBV10-3, with TRBD2 matching 7 bases. J was trimmed by 5 bases and V by 4 bases; bases with no gene match: 4. Germline assignment: CDR1 ENHRY and CDR2 SYGVKD. The length of the CDR3 is 13 residues.

This clonotype was counted ten times or more. The V gene is TRBV18, the J gene TRBJ2-7, with D maybe TRBD1 (5 bases). The CDR3 length is 14 residues. Trimming left V 2 bases short and J 5 bases short, with 13 bases between. Germline V gives CDR1 KGHSH, CDR2 LQKENI. In nucleotides, the CDR3 is TGTGCCAGCTCACCAGTCCAGGGTTTTAACGAGCAGTACTTC. This encodes CASSPVQGFNEQYF.

This clonotype came up many times. This chain joins TRBV2 and TRBJ1-5; perhaps TRBD1 as D (5 bases). V lost 6 bases and J 6 bases, leaving 12 bases between the germline ends. Germline assignment: CDR1 SNHLY and CDR2 FYNNEI. The CDR3 sequence is 13 residues long. CDR3 in DNA: TGTGCCAGCAGCGGATTCCAGGGTCAGCCCCAGCATTTT. It encodes CASSGFQGQPQHF.

This clonotype was seen at least ten times. This chain joins TRBV20-1 and TRBJ2-7; 12 bases match TRBD2. This CDR3 has 15 residues. After removal of 2 bases from V and 4 bases from J, the junction contained 6 bases not matched to a gene. CDR1 and CDR2 (germline): DFQATT, SNEGSKA (reference sequence). This chain's CDR3 is CSARPALAGGYEQYF. CDR3 DNA sequence: TGCAGTGCTAGACCCGCTCTAGCGGGAGGGTACGAGCAGTACTTC.

This clonotype was counted ten times or more. The rearrangement links TRBV19 to TRBJ1-5; 7 positions match TRBD1. V was clipped by 4 bases and J by 4 bases; unmatched bases: 7. Germline lookup yields CDR1 LNHDA and CDR2 SQIVND (reference sequence). CDR3 length: 15 residues. The CDR3 coding sequence is TGTGCCAGTAGTAGTGCCGCAGGGGGGAATCAGCCCCAGCATTTT. This gives the protein CASSSAAGGNQPQHF.

This clonotype was counted ten times or more. The chain carries TRBV20-1 and TRBJ1-2; unclear D gene. The V gene lost 4 bases and the J gene lost 3 bases, with 12 bases spanning the gap. The V gene's germline CDR1 is DFQATT and CDR2 SNEGSKA (reference sequence). The CDR3 has 13 residues. CDR3 DNA sequence: TGCAGTGCTACCCCGGAGGGCTACTATGGCTACACCTTC. As protein: CSATPEGYYGYTF.

This clonotype came up many times. This sequence joins TRBV27 and TRBJ1-2; D unresolved. V lost 3 bases, J lost 0 bases, and 17 bases lay in between. The V gene's germline CDR1 is MNHEY and CDR2 SMNVEV (reference sequence). This CDR3 spans 17 amino acids. The DNA for the CDR3 is TGTGCCAGCAGTTTTAGGTACAGCTCGACGACTAACTATGGCTACACCTTC. This sequence encodes CASSFRYSSTTNYGYTF.

The table lists this clonotype with a few counts. This chain uses TRBV18 with TRBJ2-7; TRBD2 matches at 11 bases. This CDR3 is built from 18 residues. Unmatched junction bases numbered 14, after V lost 3 bases and J lost 4 bases. Per the germline V gene, CDR1 is KGHSH and CDR2 is LQKENI. The CDR3 DNA reads as TGTGCCAGCTCACCGTTAGTAGGGACTAGCGGAATCGAATACGAGCAGTACTTC. The encoded protein is CASSPLVGTSGIEYEQYF.